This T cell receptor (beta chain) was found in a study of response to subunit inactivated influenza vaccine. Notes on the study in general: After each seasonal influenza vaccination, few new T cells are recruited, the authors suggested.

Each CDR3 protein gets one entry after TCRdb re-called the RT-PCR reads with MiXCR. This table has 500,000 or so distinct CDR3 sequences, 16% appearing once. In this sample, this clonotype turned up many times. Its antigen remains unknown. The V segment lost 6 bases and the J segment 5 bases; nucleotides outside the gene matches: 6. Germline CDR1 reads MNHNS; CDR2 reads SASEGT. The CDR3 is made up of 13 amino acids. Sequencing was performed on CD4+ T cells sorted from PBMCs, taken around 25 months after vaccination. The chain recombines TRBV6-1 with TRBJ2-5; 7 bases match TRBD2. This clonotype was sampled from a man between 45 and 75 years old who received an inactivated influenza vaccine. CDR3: CASRRREGETQYF. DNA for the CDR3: TGTGCCAGCAGACGGAGGGAGGGCGAGACCCAGTACTTC.